The 5 T cell receptor beta chains presented below share a single source sample, sequenced in a study of T cells expressing NK-cell markers. TCRdb reprocessed the 5' RACE reads; each CDR3 protein has one entry and no DNA is given. There are tens of thousands of distinct CDR3 sequences in the sample, with about 55% held by the top ten. Sequencing input: blood T cells: a sorted CD56 or NKG2C T cell subset, CD4+ or CD8+ T cells, or bulk PBMC T cells (not recorded which). Receptor source: a woman aged 18 to 75 in good health.

The chain links TRBV2 to TRBJ2-2; TCRdb's assignment of TRBD1 cannot be checked, as there is no DNA. In germline, CDR1 is SNHLY, CDR2 FYNNEI. The CDR3 totals 17 residues. CDR3 sequence reads: CASSSLAVRGPTGELFF.

The chain carries TRBV27 and TRBJ1-1; TCRdb names TRBD1, which stays unverified in the absence of DNA. CDR1 is MNHEY, CDR2 SMNVEV, per germline (reference sequence). There are 14 residues in the CDR3. The CDR3 loop reads CASKSRQGAIEAFF.

This CDR3 reads CASSLSHWPNSYEQYF. This chain links TRBV27 with TRBJ2-7; TCRdb calls TRBD2, which cannot be checked without DNA. Germline CDR1 MNHEY, CDR2 SMNVEV (reference sequence). The CDR3 contains 16 residues.

CDR3 region: CASSEGTSGSYEQYF. This rearrangement joins TRBV5-1 to TRBJ2-7; TCRdb returns TRBD2, unconfirmable since there is no DNA. Germline values: CDR1 SGHRS, CDR2 YFSETQ. The CDR3 is 15 amino acids.

The chain recombines TRBV5-5 with TRBJ2-5; TCRdb's D call, TRBD1, is unchecked because there is no DNA. The CDR3 length is 13 residues. Germline V gene sequence: CDR1 SGHKS, CDR2 YYEKEE (reference sequence). Here the CDR3 reads CASSKQGEETQYF.